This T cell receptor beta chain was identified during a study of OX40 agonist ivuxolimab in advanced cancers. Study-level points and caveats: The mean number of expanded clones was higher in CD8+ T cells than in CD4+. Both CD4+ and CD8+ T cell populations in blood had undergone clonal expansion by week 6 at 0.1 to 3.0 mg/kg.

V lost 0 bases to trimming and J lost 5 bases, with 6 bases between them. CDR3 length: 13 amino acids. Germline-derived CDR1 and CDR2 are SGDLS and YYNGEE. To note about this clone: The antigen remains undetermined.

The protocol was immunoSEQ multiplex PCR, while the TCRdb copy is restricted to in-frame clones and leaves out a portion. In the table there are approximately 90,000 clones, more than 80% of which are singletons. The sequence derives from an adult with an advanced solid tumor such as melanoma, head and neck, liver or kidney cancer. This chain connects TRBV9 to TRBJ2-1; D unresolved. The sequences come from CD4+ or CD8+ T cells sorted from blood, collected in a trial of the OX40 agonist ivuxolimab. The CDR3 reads CASSVEAHNEQFF. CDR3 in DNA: TGTGCCAGCAGCGTAGAAGCGCACAATGAGCAGTTCTTC. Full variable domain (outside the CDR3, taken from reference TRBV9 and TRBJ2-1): DSGVTQTPKHLITATGQRVTLRCSPRSGDLSVYWYQQSLDQGLQFLIQYYNGEERAKGNILERFSAQQFPDLHSELNLSSLELGDSALYFCASSVEAHNEQFFGPGTRLTVL.